This is a list of T cell receptor beta chains from one sample in a study of response to subunit inactivated influenza vaccine. TCRdb redid the calling of the RT-PCR reads with MiXCR, one entry per CDR3 protein. The repertoire holds approximately 500,000 distinct CDR3 sequences, with 14% as singletons. The specimen was PBMCs from blood, collected about 13 days after vaccination. These receptors were taken from a man between 45 and 60 years old who received an inactivated influenza vaccine. Both conserved end residues are part of each CDR3. A D gene is named only where the DNA matches it firmly. Clone size is stated in some rows and not others, as once, few, many or a class when expanded.

cdr3_aa: CASSLDPF
cdr3_nt: TGTGCCAGCAGCTTAGACCCCTTC
clone_size: NA
v_call: TRBV7-3
d_call: NA
j_call: TRBJ1-2

cdr3_aa: CASRPGERTGELVF
cdr3_nt: TGTGCCAGCAGACCCGGGGAGCGCACCGGGGAGCTGGTTTTT
clone_size: NA
v_call: TRBV12-3/TRBV12-4
d_call: NA
j_call: TRBJ2-2

cdr3_aa: CASTPQQGPYEQYF
cdr3_nt: TGTGCCAGCACCCCCCAACAGGGACCGTACGAGCAGTACTTC
clone_size: few
v_call: TRBV7-2
d_call: NA
j_call: TRBJ2-7

cdr3_aa: CASMTGYNEQFF
cdr3_nt: TGTGCCAGCATGACCGGTTACAATGAGCAGTTCTTC
clone_size: NA
v_call: TRBV6-5
d_call: NA
j_call: TRBJ2-1

cdr3_aa: CAISAQGVGDLHF
cdr3_nt: TGTGCCATCAGTGCCCAGGGAGTTGGTGACCTCCACTTT
clone_size: few
v_call: TRBV10-3
d_call: NA
j_call: TRBJ1-6

cdr3_aa: CASSHGPTGGFSYEQYF
cdr3_nt: TGTGCCAGCAGCCACGGCCCAACGGGAGGGTTTTCCTACGAGCAGTACTTC
clone_size: NA
v_call: TRBV3-1
d_call: TRBD2
j_call: TRBJ2-7

cdr3_aa: CSAPQDWNTGELFF
cdr3_nt: TGCAGTGCCCCACAGGACTGGAACACCGGGGAGCTGTTTTTT
clone_size: NA
v_call: TRBV20-1
d_call: NA
j_call: TRBJ2-2

cdr3_aa: CSARGRAFIRQETQYF
cdr3_nt: TGCAGTGCTAGGGGTAGGGCTTTTATTCGCCAAGAGACCCAGTACTTC
clone_size: NA
v_call: TRBV20-1
d_call: NA
j_call: TRBJ2-5

cdr3_aa: CASSPTTGGEAFF
cdr3_nt: TGTGCCAGCAGTCCGACTACAGGGGGTGAAGCTTTCTTT
clone_size: many
v_call: TRBV12-3/TRBV12-4
d_call: TRBD1
j_call: TRBJ1-1

cdr3_aa: CATSEGTGNTGELFF
cdr3_nt: TGTGCCACCAGCGAAGGGACAGGGAACACCGGGGAGCTGTTTTTT
clone_size: NA
v_call: TRBV15
d_call: TRBD1
j_call: TRBJ2-2

cdr3_aa: CASISAGQETQYF
cdr3_nt: TGTGCCAGCATTTCAGCAGGTCAAGAGACCCAGTACTTC
clone_size: few
v_call: TRBV6-5
d_call: NA
j_call: TRBJ2-5

cdr3_aa: CASSSSTGISPEAFF
cdr3_nt: TGTGCCAGCAGCTCTTCGACAGGGATATCCCCTGAAGCTTTCTTT
clone_size: few
v_call: TRBV7-2
d_call: TRBD1
j_call: TRBJ1-1

cdr3_aa: CSAAGQGGEKLFF
cdr3_nt: TGCAGCGCTGCGGGACAGGGCGGTGAAAAACTGTTTTTT
clone_size: NA
v_call: TRBV29-1
d_call: TRBD1
j_call: TRBJ1-4

cdr3_aa: CASSAGIRGTEAFF
cdr3_nt: TGCGCCAGCAGCGCAGGGATTCGGGGCACTGAAGCTTTCTTT
clone_size: few
v_call: TRBV5-1
d_call: NA
j_call: TRBJ1-1

cdr3_aa: CASSLWGTEQYF
cdr3_nt: TGTGCCAGCAGCTTATGGGGGACCGAGCAGTACTTC
clone_size: NA
v_call: TRBV7-8
d_call: NA
j_call: TRBJ2-7

cdr3_aa: CASSLEAVTATQYF
cdr3_nt: TGTGCCAGCAGTTTAGAGGCAGTCACAGCTACGCAGTATTTT
clone_size: once
v_call: TRBV12-3/TRBV12-4
d_call: NA
j_call: TRBJ2-3

cdr3_aa: CASSSPGRDYGYTF
cdr3_nt: TGTGCCAGCAGTTCCCCGGGCAGAGACTATGGCTACACCTTC
clone_size: NA
v_call: TRBV28
d_call: NA
j_call: TRBJ1-2

cdr3_aa: CASSYPLVPFEAKNIQYF
cdr3_nt: TGTGCCAGCAGTTACCCCCTCGTACCTTTTGAAGCCAAAAACATTCAGTACTTC
clone_size: many
v_call: TRBV6-2/TRBV6-3
d_call: NA
j_call: TRBJ2-4

cdr3_aa: CSAREVQGADGNTIYF
cdr3_nt: TGCAGTGCTAGAGAAGTCCAGGGGGCCGATGGAAACACCATATATTTT
clone_size: many
v_call: TRBV20-1
d_call: TRBD1
j_call: TRBJ1-3

cdr3_aa: CASSLDGHGEQFF
cdr3_nt: TGTGCCAGCAGCCTGGACGGCCATGGTGAGCAGTTCTTC
clone_size: many
v_call: TRBV7-2
d_call: NA
j_call: TRBJ2-1

cdr3_aa: CASRGNPTNTGELFF
cdr3_nt: TGCGCCAGCAGGGGGAATCCGACGAACACCGGGGAGCTGTTTTTT
clone_size: NA
v_call: TRBV5-1
d_call: NA
j_call: TRBJ2-2

cdr3_aa: CSALTGGSGANVLTF
cdr3_nt: TGCAGTGCTCTTACAGGGGGCTCTGGGGCCAACGTCCTGACTTTC
clone_size: NA
v_call: TRBV20-1
d_call: TRBD1
j_call: TRBJ2-6

cdr3_aa: CASSSAGLGGEQFF
cdr3_nt: TGTGCCAGCAGCTCTGCGGGGCTGGGGGGTGAGCAGTTCTTC
clone_size: NA
v_call: TRBV7-9
d_call: NA
j_call: TRBJ2-1

cdr3_aa: CSVLSGRSYNEQFF
cdr3_nt: TGCAGCGTTCTAAGCGGGAGGTCCTACAATGAGCAGTTCTTC
clone_size: many
v_call: TRBV29-1
d_call: TRBD2
j_call: TRBJ2-1

cdr3_aa: CVTSGIQETQYF
cdr3_nt: TGTGTAACTAGCGGAATCCAAGAGACCCAGTACTTC
clone_size: NA
v_call: TRBV28
d_call: TRBD2
j_call: TRBJ2-5

cdr3_aa: CASSVGLGSYNEQFF
cdr3_nt: TGTGCCAGCAGTGTGGGACTAGGATCTTACAATGAGCAGTTCTTC
clone_size: few
v_call: TRBV2
d_call: TRBD2
j_call: TRBJ2-1

cdr3_aa: CAINGGVGGLTGELFF
cdr3_nt: TGTGCCATCAACGGGGGGGTCGGGGGCTTAACCGGGGAGCTGTTTTTT
clone_size: few
v_call: TRBV10-3
d_call: TRBD2
j_call: TRBJ2-2

cdr3_aa: CASSYGDRVNQPQHF
cdr3_nt: TGTGCCAGCAGTTACGGGGACAGAGTCAATCAGCCCCAGCATTTT
clone_size: NA
v_call: TRBV6-5
d_call: TRBD1
j_call: TRBJ1-5

cdr3_aa: CSAARVDNSPLHF
cdr3_nt: TGCAGTGCAGCTCGGGTCGACAATTCACCCCTCCACTTT
clone_size: few
v_call: TRBV20-1
d_call: NA
j_call: TRBJ1-6

cdr3_aa: CASSLGGWRGGANVLTF
cdr3_nt: TGTGCCAGCAGCTTAGGAGGATGGCGTGGTGGGGCCAACGTCCTGACTTTC
clone_size: many
v_call: TRBV7-6
d_call: NA
j_call: TRBJ2-6

cdr3_aa: CASTPWTGVYSDGYTF
cdr3_nt: TGTGCCAGCACCCCATGGACAGGGGTTTACTCGGATGGCTACACCTTC
clone_size: NA
v_call: TRBV27
d_call: TRBD1
j_call: TRBJ1-2

cdr3_aa: CASSFTSGNYNEQFF
cdr3_nt: TGCGCCAGCAGCTTCACTAGCGGGAACTACAATGAGCAGTTCTTC
clone_size: few
v_call: TRBV5-1
d_call: TRBD2
j_call: TRBJ2-1

cdr3_aa: CSVAPGPGYEQYF
cdr3_nt: TGCAGCGTTGCTCCAGGTCCGGGCTACGAGCAGTACTTC
clone_size: NA
v_call: TRBV29-1
d_call: NA
j_call: TRBJ2-7

cdr3_aa: CASSPGAQSSYEQYF
cdr3_nt: TGTGCCAGCTCACCAGGCGCCCAGAGCTCCTACGAGCAGTACTTC
clone_size: few
v_call: TRBV18
d_call: NA
j_call: TRBJ2-7

cdr3_aa: CSASSGSHTDTQYF
cdr3_nt: TGCAGTGCTTCTAGCGGGAGCCATACAGATACGCAGTATTTT
clone_size: few
v_call: TRBV20-1
d_call: TRBD2
j_call: TRBJ2-3

cdr3_aa: CASRSFGGANTGELFF
cdr3_nt: TGTGCCAGCAGATCATTCGGCGGAGCGAACACCGGGGAGCTGTTTTTT
clone_size: NA
v_call: TRBV7-2
d_call: NA
j_call: TRBJ2-2

cdr3_aa: CSARESGGYAYGYTF
cdr3_nt: TGCAGTGCTAGAGAATCCGGGGGCTACGCCTATGGCTACACCTTC
clone_size: many
v_call: TRBV20-1
d_call: NA
j_call: TRBJ1-2

cdr3_aa: CASSLTGSSYNEQFF
cdr3_nt: TGTGCCAGCAGTTTAACAGGGAGCTCCTACAATGAGCAGTTCTTC
clone_size: many
v_call: TRBV12-3/TRBV12-4
d_call: NA
j_call: TRBJ2-1

cdr3_aa: CASSRRGHPTDTQYF
cdr3_nt: TGTGCCAGCAGCCGTCGGGGGCACCCCACAGATACGCAGTATTTT
clone_size: NA
v_call: TRBV28
d_call: NA
j_call: TRBJ2-3

cdr3_aa: CSASRGGLQETQYF
cdr3_nt: TGCAGTGCTAGCAGGGGCGGTCTCCAAGAGACCCAGTACTTC
clone_size: many
v_call: TRBV20-1
d_call: NA
j_call: TRBJ2-5

cdr3_aa: CSARAGAVETQYF
cdr3_nt: TGCAGTGCTAGAGCAGGGGCGGTGGAGACCCAGTACTTC
clone_size: few
v_call: TRBV20-1
d_call: NA
j_call: TRBJ2-5